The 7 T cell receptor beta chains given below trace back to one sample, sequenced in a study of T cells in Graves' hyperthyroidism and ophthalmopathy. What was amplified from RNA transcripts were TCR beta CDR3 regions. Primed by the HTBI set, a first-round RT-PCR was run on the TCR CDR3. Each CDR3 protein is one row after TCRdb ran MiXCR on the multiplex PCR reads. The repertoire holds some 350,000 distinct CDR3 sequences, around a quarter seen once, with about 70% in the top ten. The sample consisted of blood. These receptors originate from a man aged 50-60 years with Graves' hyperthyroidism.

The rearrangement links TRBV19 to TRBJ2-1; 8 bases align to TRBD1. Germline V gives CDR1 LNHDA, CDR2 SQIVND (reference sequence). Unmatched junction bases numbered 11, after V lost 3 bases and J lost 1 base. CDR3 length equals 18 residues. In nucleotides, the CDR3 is TGTGCCAGTAGTATTGGTGACAGGGGTCCAGAATCCTACAATGAGCAGTTCTTC. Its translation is CASSIGDRGPESYNEQFF.

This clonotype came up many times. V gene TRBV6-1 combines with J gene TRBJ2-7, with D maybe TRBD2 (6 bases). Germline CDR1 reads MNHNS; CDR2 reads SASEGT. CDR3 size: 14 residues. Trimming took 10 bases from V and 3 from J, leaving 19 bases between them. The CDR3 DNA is TGTGCCACCGGAAGATCAACCGGGGGCTACGAGCAGTACTTC. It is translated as CATGRSTGGYEQYF.

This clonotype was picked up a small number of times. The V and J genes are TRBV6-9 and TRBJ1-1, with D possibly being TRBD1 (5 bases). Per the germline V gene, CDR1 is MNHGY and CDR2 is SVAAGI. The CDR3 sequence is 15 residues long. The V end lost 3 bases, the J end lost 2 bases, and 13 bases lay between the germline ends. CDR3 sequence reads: CASSYGGRRNTEAFF. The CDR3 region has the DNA TGTGCCAGCAGTTACGGGGGACGCCGAAACACTGAAGCTTTCTTT.

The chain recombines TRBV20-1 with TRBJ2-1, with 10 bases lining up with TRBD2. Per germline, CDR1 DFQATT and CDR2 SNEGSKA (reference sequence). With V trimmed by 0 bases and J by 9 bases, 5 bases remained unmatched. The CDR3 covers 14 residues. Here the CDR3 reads CSARDYSGRPEQFF. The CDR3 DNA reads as TGCAGTGCTAGAGATTATAGCGGGAGGCCTGAGCAGTTCTTC.

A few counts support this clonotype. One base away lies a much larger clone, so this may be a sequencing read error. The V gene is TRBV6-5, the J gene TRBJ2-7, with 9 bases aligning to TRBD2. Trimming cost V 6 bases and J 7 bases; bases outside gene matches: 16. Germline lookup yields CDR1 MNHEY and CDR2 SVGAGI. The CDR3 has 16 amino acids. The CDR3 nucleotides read TGTGCCAGCAGCCCCCATCCGGGACTAGCTCCGAAGGAGCAGTACTTC. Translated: CASSPHPGLAPKEQYF.

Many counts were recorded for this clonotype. CDR3 residues: CASSGGWGESPYEQYF. For the CDR3, the DNA is TGTGCCAGCAGTGGCGGTTGGGGGGAGAGTCCCTACGAGCAGTACTTC. The chain combines TRBV6-1 with TRBJ2-7, with D perhaps matching TRBD2 (6 bases). The germline V gene encodes CDR1 MNHNS and CDR2 SASEGT. With 4 bases removed from V and 2 bases from J, the gap between germline ends came to 18 bases. The CDR3 has 16 residues.

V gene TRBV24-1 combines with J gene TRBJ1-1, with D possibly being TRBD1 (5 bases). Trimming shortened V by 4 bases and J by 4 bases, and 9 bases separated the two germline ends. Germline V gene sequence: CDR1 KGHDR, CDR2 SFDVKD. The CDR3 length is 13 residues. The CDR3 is CATSEGVGTEAFF. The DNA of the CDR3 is TGTGCCACCAGTGAGGGGGTTGGCACTGAAGCTTTCTTT.